This TCR beta chain appears in the sequencing data of a study of blood T cell repertoires in COVID-19. In the study overall: The United States, Italy and Spain supplied acute and convalescent COVID-19 samples. T cells, B-cell-depleted T cells, or PBMCs supplied cDNA or gDNA.

The authors' processing: Reference gene primer amplification gave estimated nucleated cell counts. The repertoire was sequenced with immunoSEQ multiplex PCR; TCRdb's copy has only in-frame clones and lacks some. The DNA was the basis for D and trimming; V, J and clone size are from that table. The repertoire consists of some 250,000 clones, with approximately 85% occurring once and the leading ten covering about 0.7%. The material sequenced was peripheral blood. This receptor was obtained from a human donor in a cohort sampled during active COVID-19.

The DNA for the CDR3 is TGTGCTATTAAGGAGACAGGGACTTACGAGCAGTACTTC. Protein sequence: CAIKETGTYEQYF. The genes are TRBV28 and TRBJ2-7; tentative D call: TRBD1 (7 bases). The CDR3 runs to 13 residues. CDR1 and CDR2 (germline): MDHEN, SYDVKM.